Listed here are 17 T cell receptor beta chains from one sample, sequenced in a study of shared clonotypes between healthy human individuals. Naivety among CD8 cells was defined by CD45RO negativity and positive CCR7 selection, thereby excluding terminally differentiated effector memory CD45RA+ cells. Clones were read by immunoSEQ multiplex PCR, and TCRdb kept only the in-frame ones, dropping some. The sample carries roughly 2,000,000 clones, about 95% recorded once. The sample was naive CD8+ T cells sorted from blood. Receptors were obtained from a man between 18 and 35 years old in good health.

Details on this clone: Other DNA variants within this sample encode the same CDR3. V gene TRBV9 combines with J gene TRBJ1-1; D remains ambiguous. V was clipped by 2 bases and J by 1 base, with 6 bases between them. Looked up from germline, CDR1 is SGDLS and CDR2 is YYNGEE. The CDR3 totals 13 residues. The CDR3 is CASSVLQNTEAFF. In DNA, the CDR3 is TGTGCCAGCAGCGTTCTACAGAACACTGAAGCTTTCTTT.

The CDR3 spells CASSKSSVGISSYNSPLHF. CDR3 in DNA: TGTGCCAGCAGCAAATCCTCGGTCGGTATAAGCTCCTATAATTCACCCCTCCACTTT. V and J are TRBV27 and TRBJ1-6; the D is unclear. This CDR3 has 19 residues. CDR1 is MNHEY, CDR2 SMNVEV, per germline (reference sequence). Trimming took off 6 bases at V and 0 bases at J, with 21 bases between the two ends.

The rearrangement links TRBV7-9 to TRBJ1-1; D perhaps matches TRBD1 (5 bases). V was pared by 5 bases and J by 7 bases, with 14 bases between. Germline V CDR1 and CDR2: SEHNR, FQNEAQ (reference sequence). This CDR3 is 13 amino acids long. Written as DNA, the CDR3 is TGTGCCAGCAGCCCCCGGGACGTTCTTGAAGCTTTCTTT. It is translated as CASSPRDVLEAFF.

The chain has TRBV6-5 and TRBJ2-7; D gene ambiguous. The CDR3 is 13 amino acids. CDR1 and CDR2 (germline): MNHEY, SVGAGI. The V end was cut by 7 bases, the J end by 3 bases, with 13 bases between. In DNA form, the CDR3 reads TGTGCCAGCACACCGACGGATAGCTACGAGCAGTACTTC. Residues: CASTPTDSYEQYF.

This clone was observed once. This chain uses TRBV4-1 with TRBJ2-3; D might be TRBD2 (6 bases). Germline V lookup: CDR1 MGHRA, CDR2 YSYEKL. Trimming removed 4 bases at V and 1 base at J, with 12 bases between. The CDR3 loop spans 15 amino acids. For the CDR3, the DNA is TGCGCCAGCAGCCCGAAGGAGGGGCGCACAGATACGCAGTATTTT. It encodes CASSPKEGRTDTQYF.

The chain couples TRBV6-5 to TRBJ2-2, with D perhaps matching TRBD2 (6 bases). Trimming removed 4 bases at V and 8 bases at J, with 11 bases between. The CDR3 has 13 amino acids. The germline V gene has CDR1 MNHEY and CDR2 SVGAGI. The CDR3 is CASSSLSGGELFF. CDR3 coding DNA: TGTGCCAGCAGTTCATTAAGCGGGGGGGAGCTGTTTTTT.

J is TRBJ2-7 and V is TRBV5-6; a possible D gene is TRBD1 (6 bases). Germline-derived CDR1 and CDR2 are SGHDT and YYEEEE. This CDR3 is 15 amino acids long. V dropped 2 bases and J dropped 2 bases, with 14 bases sitting between them. The CDR3 loop reads CASSFVAGAPYEQYF. The CDR3 DNA follows: TGTGCCAGCAGCTTCGTTGCAGGGGCCCCCTACGAGCAGTACTTC.

The chain is built from TRBV13 and TRBJ2-5, with D maybe TRBD1 (6 bases). Germline V gives CDR1 PRHDT, CDR2 FYEKMQ (reference sequence). The CDR3 has 15 residues. Trimming left V 0 bases short and J 2 bases short, with 10 bases between. CDR3 amino acids: CASSLGVGQQETQYF. For the CDR3, the DNA is TGTGCCAGCAGCTTAGGCGTAGGACAGCAAGAGACCCAGTACTTC.

This chain joins TRBV7-6 and TRBJ2-1; the match to TRBD2 covers 14 bases. The CDR3 runs to 19 residues. Germline loops: CDR1 SGHVS, CDR2 FNYEAQ. The V segment lost 5 bases and the J segment 1 base; nucleotides outside the gene matches: 10. CDR3 in amino acids: CASSPGTSGSLESYNEQFF. CDR3 bases: TGTGCCAGCAGCCCCGGGACTAGCGGGAGTTTGGAATCCTACAATGAGCAGTTCTTC.

This chain connects TRBV5-6 to TRBJ2-7; TRBD1 is a possible D gene (5 bases). The germline V and J ends were trimmed by 5 bases and 5 bases, with 14 bases remaining between them. From germline, CDR1 is SGHDT and CDR2 YYEEEE. The length of the CDR3 is 13 residues. The CDR3 DNA reads TGTGCCAGCAGTTTGTATAGGGGAAACGAGCAGTACTTC. Its translation: CASSLYRGNEQYF.

CDR3 in amino acids: CASSYVGQGSYEQYF. In nucleotides, the CDR3 is TGTGCCAGCAGTTATGTGGGACAGGGCTCCTACGAGCAGTACTTC. The gene calls are TRBV6-5 and TRBJ2-7; 9 positions agree with TRBD1. The V segment lost 3 bases and the J segment 0 bases; nucleotides outside the gene matches: 3. The CDR3 length is 15 residues. Per germline, CDR1 MNHEY and CDR2 SVGAGI.

The V call is TRBV28, the J call TRBJ2-7; no clear D gene. CDR1 MDHEN and CDR2 SYDVKM come from the germline V gene. V was clipped by 1 base and J by 2 bases, with 6 bases between them. This CDR3 region has 13 residues. CDR3 sequence reads: CASSLSVTYEQYF. In nucleotides, the CDR3 is TGTGCCAGCAGTTTATCAGTCACCTACGAGCAGTACTTC.

J is TRBJ2-7 and V is TRBV4-1; TRBD2 agrees at 8 bases. V lost 4 bases and J lost 4; bases outside the gene matches: 18. This CDR3 has 18 residues. From germline, CDR1 is MGHRA and CDR2 YSYEKL. The CDR3 sequence is CASSPSDRHSGIQYEQYF. CDR3 sequence (DNA): TGCGCCAGCAGCCCTTCTGACCGTCATAGCGGGATACAGTACGAGCAGTACTTC.

CDR3 residues: CASSQGGTGGHEQFF. The CDR3 coding sequence is TGCGCCAGCAGCCAAGGGGGGACAGGGGGCCATGAGCAGTTCTTC. The rearrangement uses TRBV4-1 and TRBJ2-1; 12 bases line up with TRBD1. There are 15 residues in the CDR3. J lost 8 bases, V lost 1 base, and 3 bases had no gene match. Germline V gives CDR1 MGHRA, CDR2 YSYEKL.

About this clone itself: A much larger clone lies one base from this, so it may be a read error. Other DNA sequences from this sample encode an identical CDR3 as well. This chain joins TRBV13 and TRBJ2-7; D ambiguous. The ends were cut back, 0 bases at V and 3 bases at J, with 3 bases in the middle. Germline lookup yields CDR1 PRHDT and CDR2 FYEKMQ (reference sequence). The CDR3 runs 12 residues. CDR3 in DNA: TGTGCCAGCAGCTTAGGGGGCTACGAGCAGTACTTC. Translation: CASSLGGYEQYF. Full variable domain (outside the CDR3, taken from reference TRBV13 and TRBJ2-7): AAGVIQSPRHLIKEKRETATLKCYPIPRHDTVYWYQQGPGQDPQFLISFYEKMQSDKGSIPDRFSAQQFSDYHSELNMSSLELGDSALYFCASSLGGYEQYFGPGTRLTVT.

The chain employs TRBV29-1 and TRBJ2-2; 7 bases map to TRBD1. This CDR3 has 14 amino acids. The germline V gene encodes CDR1 SQVTM and CDR2 ANQGSEA. The ends lost 6 bases at V and 4 bases at J; junction bases unmatched: 8. The CDR3 loop is CSVPSTGVTGELFF. CDR3 in DNA: TGCAGCGTCCCTAGCACAGGGGTCACCGGGGAGCTGTTTTTT.

V usage is TRBV9 and J usage is TRBJ2-2; D might be TRBD2 (6 bases). The V end was cut by 0 bases, the J end by 4 bases, with 13 bases between. CDR3 length: 16 residues. CDR1 SGDLS and CDR2 YYNGEE come from the germline V gene. CDR3 DNA sequence: TGTGCCAGCAGCGTAGGGGCGGGGATGAGCACCGGGGAGCTGTTTTTT. Protein sequence: CASSVGAGMSTGELFF.